This T cell receptor (beta chain) was identified during a study of T cells after yellow fever vaccination. General study findings and limits: Abundant bulk-derived clonotypes could contaminate FACS-sorted repertoires. Only a small proportion of the clonotypes turned up in both the CD4 and the CD8 compartments, likely arising from convergent recombination.

Universal primer sites and UMIs were introduced during 5'RACE template-switching synthesis of TCR cDNA. TCRdb passed the 5' RACE reads through MiXCR, listing each CDR3 protein once. The sample carries 300,000 to 350,000 distinct CDR3 sequences, around 4.3% recorded once. The V segment lost 7 bases and the J segment 12 bases; nucleotides outside the gene matches: 9. The CDR3 has 12 residues. This clonotype was counted at least ten times. The antigen remains undetermined. The specimen was PBMCs, collected 15 days after the yellow fever booster vaccination. The TCR was taken from a man aged 18 to 29 who received the YFV17D yellow fever vaccine. The chain employs TRBV12-3 or TRBV12-4 and TRBJ2-3; TRBD1 agrees at 8 bases. CDR3 residues: CASTLTGVTQYF. The CDR3 coding sequence is TGTGCCAGCACCCTGACAGGGGTTACCCAGTATTTT.